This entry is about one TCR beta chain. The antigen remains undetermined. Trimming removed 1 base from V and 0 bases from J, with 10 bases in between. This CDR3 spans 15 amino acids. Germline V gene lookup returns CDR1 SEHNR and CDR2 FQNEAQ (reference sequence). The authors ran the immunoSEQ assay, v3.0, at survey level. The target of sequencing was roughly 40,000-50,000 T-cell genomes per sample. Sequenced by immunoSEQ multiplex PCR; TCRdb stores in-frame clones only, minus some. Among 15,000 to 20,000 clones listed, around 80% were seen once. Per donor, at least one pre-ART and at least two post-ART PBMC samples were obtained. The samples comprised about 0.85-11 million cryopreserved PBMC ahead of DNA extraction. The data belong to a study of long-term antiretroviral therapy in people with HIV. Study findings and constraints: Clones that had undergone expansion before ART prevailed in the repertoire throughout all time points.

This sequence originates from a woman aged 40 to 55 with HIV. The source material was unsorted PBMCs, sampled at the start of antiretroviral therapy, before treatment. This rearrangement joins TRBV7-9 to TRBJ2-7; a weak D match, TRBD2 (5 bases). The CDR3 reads CASSLGTYSSYEQYF. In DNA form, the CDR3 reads TGTGCCAGCAGCTTAGGGACTTATAGCTCCTACGAGCAGTACTTC. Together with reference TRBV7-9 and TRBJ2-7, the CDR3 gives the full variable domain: DTGVSQNPRHKITKRGQNVTFRCDPISEHNRLYWYRQTLGQGPEFLTYFQNEAQLEKSRLLSDRFSAERPKGSFSTLEIQRTEQGDSAMYLCASSLGTYSSYEQYFGPGTRLTVT.